Described below is a single TCR beta chain sequence and its context. As yet, its antigen is unknown. This CDR3 has 13 residues. V was clipped by 7 bases and J by 2 bases, with 13 bases between them. These data come from a study of CD8 T cells in ankylosing spondylitis. Overall study results and limits: It appeared that ankylosing spondylitis blood was characterized by a TCR beta motif of several highly homologous variants. Reported data indicate significant enrichment of disease-linked clones within matched ankylosing spondylitis synovial fluid.

Construction of TCR beta libraries was performed using quantitative 5'-RACE with molecular barcodes. Each CDR3 protein is one row after TCRdb ran MiXCR on the 5' RACE reads. This sample has 380,000 or so distinct CDR3 sequences, with 20% to 25% found just once. The TCR sequence derives from a male donor with ankylosing spondylitis or in good health (not recorded which). The specimen sequenced was blood, either unsorted or a sorted T cell fraction (not recorded which). The V call is TRBV5-7, the J call TRBJ2-7, with D tentatively TRBD2 (5 bases). TRBV5-7 is placed among ORFs of uncertain function. The DNA of the CDR3 is TGTGCCAGCGGCCGCGGGCAGGCCTACGAGCAGTACTTC. Protein: CASGRGQAYEQYF.